Listed below are T cell receptor beta chains from one sample, sequenced in a study of cytomegalovirus exposure and HLA in healthy donors. Data came from immunoSEQ multiplex PCR; TCRdb stores just in-frame clones and leaves some out. The table has about 59,000 clones, 83% seen once. Sequenced material: PBMCs. All receptors come from a human donor in good health. Each CDR3 is given without its conserved first and last residue. For some rows the clone size is stated as once, few or many, or as a class when expanded; others skip it.

V	size	J	CDR3
TRBV5-5	.	TRBJ1-5	ASSWDRGLETGQPQH
TRBV27	.	TRBJ1-4	ASSSRQGPPPNEKLF
TRBV4-2	.	TRBJ1-5	ASSQDPRQTHLGAYSNQPQH
TRBV28	.	TRBJ1-3	ASSFLDRDTRGNTIY
TRBV2	.	TRBJ1-6	ASRYSGQGGSPLH
TRBV30	.	TRBJ1-2	AWSRDRGGYT
TRBV11-3	once	TRBJ2-1	ASSRTNNNEQF
TRBV4-2	.	TRBJ2-7	ASSQLGTGLNEQY
TRBV11-3	.	TRBJ2-1	ASSSFEASYNEQF
TRBV5-4	.	.	ASRASGSGYEQY
TRBV29-1	.	TRBJ1-5	SVAGQNNQPQH
TRBV9	.	TRBJ2-5	ASSVDVKRAQY
TRBV7-3	.	TRBJ2-3	ASSSLAGGMGDTQY
TRBV28	.	TRBJ1-1	ASSLVGGPNTEAF
TRBV7-8	once	TRBJ1-5	ASSSQGQGGQPQH
TRBV4-3	.	TRBJ2-1	ASSQEAGMDSNEQF
TRBV28	.	TRBJ1-1	ASSLETVNTEAF
TRBV27	once	TRBJ2-4	ASSRPGQLAKNIQY
TRBV28	once	TRBJ2-7	ASSFGISGEQY
TRBV28	.	TRBJ1-5	ASSSGVPQGGQPQH
TRBV5-1	.	TRBJ1-4	ASSLLPATNEKLF
TRBV18	.	TRBJ1-4	ASSPRTGVGSEKLF
TRBV7-2	.	TRBJ2-5	ASSLAPGAQETQY
TRBV5-1	.	TRBJ1-6	ASRAGVDSPLH